These 14 T cell receptor beta chains came from one sample sequenced in a study of cytomegalovirus exposure and HLA in healthy donors. PCR was performed using 60 Vbeta and 13 Jbeta primers. Profiled with immunoSEQ multiplex PCR; TCRdb holds only in-frame clones, not every one. Among approximately 150,000 clones listed, roughly 79% were seen once. What was sequenced was PBMCs. Source of these receptors: a man in his forties or fifties in good health and CMV-seronegative.

The chain carries TRBV5-1 and TRBJ1-4; 7 bases map to TRBD1. Germline lookup yields CDR1 SGHRS and CDR2 YFSETQ. The CDR3 is 15 amino acids. J gave up 7 bases and V 3 bases, and 9 bases lay outside the gene matches. CDR3 nucleotides: TGCGCCAGCAGCTCCAGACAGGGCGAAGGTGAAAAACTGTTTTTT. Protein product: CASSSRQGEGEKLFF. Full variable domain (rest looked up from reference TRBV5-1 and TRBJ1-4): KAGVTQTPRYLIKTRGQQVTLSCSPISGHRSVSWYQQTPGQGLQFLFEYFSETQRNKGNFPGRFSGRQFSNSRSEMNVSTLELGDSALYLCASSSRQGEGEKLFFGSGTQLSVL.

The chain links TRBV5-1 to TRBJ2-5, with 8 bases identical to TRBD2. This CDR3 spans 12 amino acids. CDR1 SGHRS and CDR2 YFSETQ come from the germline V gene. The J segment lost 5 bases and the V segment lost 3 bases, leaving 0 bases of the junction unmatched. Here the CDR3 DNA reads TGCGCCAGCAGCTCTAGCGGGGAGACCCAGTACTTC. It encodes CASSSSGETQYF.

The rearrangement joins TRBV2 to TRBJ2-1, with D possibly matching TRBD1 (6 bases). The CDR3 sequence is 14 residues long. CDR1 and CDR2 from the germline V gene are SNHLY and FYNNEI. The V end lost 2 bases, the J end lost 5 bases, and 10 bases lay between the germline ends. CDR3 sequence: CASSELGQNNEQFF. CDR3 sequence (DNA): TGTGCCAGCAGTGAACTCGGACAGAACAATGAGCAGTTCTTC.

The chain carries TRBV28 and TRBJ2-5; 14 nucleotides line up with TRBD2. There are 16 residues in the CDR3. Trimming removed 4 bases from V and 5 bases from J; junction bases left unmatched: 6. Per germline, CDR1 MDHEN and CDR2 SYDVKM. The CDR3, as DNA: TGTGCCAGCAGTTCGGGACTAGCGGGAGCTCGGGAGACCCAGTACTTC. Translating gives CASSSGLAGARETQYF.

This clone occurred a few times. The rearrangement uses TRBV11-2 and TRBJ2-4, with D perhaps matching TRBD1 (6 bases). The CDR3 spans 16 residues. Trimming left V 4 bases short and J 0 bases short, with 13 bases between. CDR1 is SGHAT, CDR2 FQNNGV, per germline. DNA for the CDR3: TGTGCCAGCAGCTCCCGGGACACCTTAGCCAAAAACATTCAGTACTTC. It specifies CASSSRDTLAKNIQYF.

This clone was detected a few times. The chain carries TRBV6-5 and TRBJ2-1; D is undetermined. The CDR3 spans 10 residues. Deletions cut 2 bases from V and 10 bases from J, with 3 bases between. Germline V lookup: CDR1 MNHEY, CDR2 SVGAGI. CDR3 region: CASSYPEQFF. CDR3 DNA sequence: TGTGCCAGCAGTTACCCAGAGCAGTTCTTC.

This chain links TRBV7-9 with TRBJ2-5, with 10 bases that match TRBD2. The CDR3 totals 15 residues. The germline V gene encodes CDR1 SEHNR and CDR2 FQNEAQ (reference sequence). V trimming: 4 bases; J trimming: 4 bases; junction bases outside the gene matches: 6. The CDR3 DNA sequence: TGTGCCAGCAGCTCCGAGCGGGAGGGGGGAGAGACCCAGTACTTC. Protein product: CASSSEREGGETQYF.

V and J are TRBV7-3 and TRBJ2-2; 8 bases match TRBD2. Per germline, CDR1 SGHTA and CDR2 FQGTGA. The trim removed 5 bases at V and 0 bases at J, leaving 8 bases unmatched. There are 17 residues in the CDR3. The CDR3 spells CASSPTQAGANTGELFF. The CDR3 DNA sequence: TGTGCCAGCAGCCCAACTCAAGCGGGGGCGAACACCGGGGAGCTGTTTTTT.

The chain has TRBV5-1 and TRBJ2-1; 10 positions match TRBD2. Germline CDR1 reads SGHRS; CDR2 reads YFSETQ. J lost 3 bases, V lost 3 bases, and 3 bases had no gene match. This CDR3 spans 15 amino acids. CDR3 in DNA: TGCGCCAGCAGCTCTAGCGGGAGTTTCTACAATGAGCAGTTCTTC. This sequence encodes CASSSSGSFYNEQFF.

This clone was detected once. V gene TRBV2 combines with J gene TRBJ2-7; 9 bases map to TRBD1. This CDR3 is 14 amino acids long. Germline V CDR1 and CDR2: SNHLY, FYNNEI. With 8 bases clipped from V and 7 bases from J, the junction kept 12 bases outside the gene matches. In nucleotides, the CDR3 is TGTGCCAGCGCCCGGGACAGGGAGGGATGGGAGCAGTACGTC. Its protein product is CASARDREGWEQYV.

The chain has TRBV7-2 and TRBJ2-1, with TRBD2 identical over 8 bases. The V segment lost 5 bases and the J segment 8 bases; nucleotides outside the gene matches: 11. Germline-derived CDR1 and CDR2 are SGHTA and FQGNSA. The CDR3 runs 15 residues. This chain's CDR3 is CASSREREWGDEQFF. As DNA, the CDR3 is TGTGCCAGCAGCCGTGAGCGGGAGTGGGGTGATGAGCAGTTCTTC. The whole variable domain, filled in from reference TRBV7-2 and TRBJ2-1, reads GAGVSQSPSNKVTEKGKDVELRCDPISGHTALYWYRQSLGQGLEFLIYFQGNSAPDKSGLPSDRFSAERTGGSVSTLTIQRTQQEDSAVYLCASSREREWGDEQFFGPGTRLTVL.

This clone was observed a handful of times. In nucleotides, the CDR3 is TGTGCCAGCGGATTGATAGGGACACCGAACACCGGGGAGCTGTTTTTT. Its translation is CASGLIGTPNTGELFF. The rearrangement uses TRBV19 and TRBJ2-2; D may be TRBD1 (6 bases). The V gene lost 9 bases and the J gene lost 0 bases, with 17 bases spanning the gap. The CDR3 is 16 residues long. CDR1 and CDR2 (germline): LNHDA, SQIVND (reference sequence).

V is TRBV6-1 and J is TRBJ2-1, with 8 bases identical to TRBD1. The length of the CDR3 is 15 residues. V lost 4 bases, J lost 0 bases, and 2 bases stayed unmatched. Germline assignment: CDR1 MNHNS and CDR2 SASEGT. CDR3 bases: TGTGCCAGCAGTGTTCAGGGGGCCTCCTACAATGAGCAGTTCTTC. Residues: CASSVQGASYNEQFF.

The chain carries TRBV27 and TRBJ2-5, with 12 bases lining up with TRBD2. Trimming removed 2 bases from V and 4 bases from J; junction bases left unmatched: 5. The CDR3 covers 16 residues. Germline values: CDR1 MNHEY, CDR2 SMNVEV (reference sequence). CDR3 nucleotides: TGTGCCAGCAGTTTAGGACTAGCGGGGCCATCAGAGACCCAGTACTTC. Amino acid sequence: CASSLGLAGPSETQYF.